This T cell receptor beta chain comes out of a study of T cells after yellow fever vaccination. CDR1 is MDHEN and CDR2 is SYDVKM in the germline V gene. This CDR3 is 16 amino acids long. Trimming shortened V by 7 bases and J by 3 bases, and 19 bases separated the two germline ends. MiXCR, applied by TCRdb to the 5' RACE reads, yields one record per CDR3 protein. The repertoire holds about 99,000 distinct CDR3 sequences, with around 5.8% as singletons. The study, taken as a whole, reports: Few clonotypes appeared in both CD4 and CD8 compartments. Reappearance after the booster was observed for most primary-vaccination clones (about 96% CD4, approximately 90% CD8).

Regarding this clonotype: The antigen remains unidentified.

The receptor was isolated from a young man who received the YFV17D yellow fever vaccine. The genes are TRBV28 and TRBJ1-5; D is perhaps TRBD1 (5 bases). The sample here was CD8+ T cells sorted from PBMCs, taken 10 days after the yellow fever booster vaccination. In DNA, the CDR3 is TGTGCCAGCAATGGGGGAGTGGGGGGTCTCAATCAGCCCCAGCATTTT. Its protein product is CASNGGVGGLNQPQHF.